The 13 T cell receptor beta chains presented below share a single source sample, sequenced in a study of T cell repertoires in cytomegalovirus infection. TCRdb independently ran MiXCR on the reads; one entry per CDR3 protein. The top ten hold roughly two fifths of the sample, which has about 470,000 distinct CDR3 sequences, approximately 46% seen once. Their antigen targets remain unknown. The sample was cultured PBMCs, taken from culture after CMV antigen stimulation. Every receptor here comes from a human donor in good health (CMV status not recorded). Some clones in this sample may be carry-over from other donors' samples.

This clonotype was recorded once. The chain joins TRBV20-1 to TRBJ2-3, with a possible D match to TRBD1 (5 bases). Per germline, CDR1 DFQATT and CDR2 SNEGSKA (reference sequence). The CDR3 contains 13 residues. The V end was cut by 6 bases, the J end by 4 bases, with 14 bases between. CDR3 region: CSARAAPSDTQYF. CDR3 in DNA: TGCAGTGCCAGGGCCGCTCCGTCAGATACGCAGTATTTT.

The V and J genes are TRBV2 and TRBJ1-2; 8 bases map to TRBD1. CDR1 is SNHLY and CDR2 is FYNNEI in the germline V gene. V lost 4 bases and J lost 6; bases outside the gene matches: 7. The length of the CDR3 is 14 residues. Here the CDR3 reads CASSAVGQGDGYTF. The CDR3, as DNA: TGTGCCAGCAGTGCGGTTGGACAGGGAGATGGCTACACCTTC.

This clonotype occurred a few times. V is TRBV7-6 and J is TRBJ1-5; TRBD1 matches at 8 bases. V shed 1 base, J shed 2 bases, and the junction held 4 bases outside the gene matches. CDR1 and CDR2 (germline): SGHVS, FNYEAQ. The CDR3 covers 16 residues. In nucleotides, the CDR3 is TGTGCCAGCAGCTTAGTACCGGGACAGGGCAATCAGCCCCAGCATTTT. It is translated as CASSLVPGQGNQPQHF. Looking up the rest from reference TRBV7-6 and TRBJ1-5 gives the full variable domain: GAGVSQSPRYKVTKRGQDVALRCDPISGHVSLYWYRQALGQGPEFLTYFNYEAQQDKSGLPNDRFSAERPEGSISTLTIQRTEQRDSAMYRCASSLVPGQGNQPQHFGDGTRLSIL.

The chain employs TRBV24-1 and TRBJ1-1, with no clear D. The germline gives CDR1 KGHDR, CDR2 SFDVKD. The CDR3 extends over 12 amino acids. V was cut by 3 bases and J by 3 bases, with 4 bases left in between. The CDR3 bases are TGTGCCACCAGTGATCCCCACACTGAAGCTTTCTTT. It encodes CATSDPHTEAFF.

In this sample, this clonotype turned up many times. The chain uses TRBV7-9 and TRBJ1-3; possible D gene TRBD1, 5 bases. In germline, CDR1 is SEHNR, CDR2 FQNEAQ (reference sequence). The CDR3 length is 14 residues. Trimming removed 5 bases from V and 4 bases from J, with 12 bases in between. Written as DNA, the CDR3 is TGTGCCAGCAGCCTGCTGGGGGACGGAAACACCATATATTTT. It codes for CASSLLGDGNTIYF.

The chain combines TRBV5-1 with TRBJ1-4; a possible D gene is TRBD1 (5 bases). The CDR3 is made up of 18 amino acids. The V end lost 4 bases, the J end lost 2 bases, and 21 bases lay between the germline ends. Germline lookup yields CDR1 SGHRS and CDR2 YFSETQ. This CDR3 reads CASSLAHFSGITNEKLFF. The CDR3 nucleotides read TGCGCCAGCAGCCTCGCCCATTTTTCAGGGATCACTAATGAAAAACTGTTTTTT.

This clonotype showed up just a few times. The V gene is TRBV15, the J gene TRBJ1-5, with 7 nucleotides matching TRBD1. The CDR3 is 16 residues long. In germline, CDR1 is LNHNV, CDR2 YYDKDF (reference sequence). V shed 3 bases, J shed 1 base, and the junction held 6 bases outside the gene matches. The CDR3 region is CATSSMQGGSNQPQHF. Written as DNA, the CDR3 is TGTGCCACCAGCAGCATGCAGGGGGGGAGCAATCAGCCCCAGCATTTT.

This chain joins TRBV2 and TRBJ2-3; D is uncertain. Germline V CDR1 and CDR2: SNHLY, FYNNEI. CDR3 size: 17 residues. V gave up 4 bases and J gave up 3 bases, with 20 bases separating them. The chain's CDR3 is CASSGYPRHLGTDTQYF. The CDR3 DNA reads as TGTGCCAGCAGTGGGTACCCTCGACACCTAGGTACAGATACGCAGTATTTT.

The CDR3 here is CASSLEAPRSSYEQYF. The CDR3 nucleotides read TGTGCCAGCAGCTTAGAGGCGCCGAGGAGCTCCTACGAGCAGTACTTC. The chain links TRBV7-8 to TRBJ2-7; D gene ambiguous. Germline loops: CDR1 SGHVS, CDR2 FQNEAQ. V lost 1 base and J 0 bases, leaving 13 bases between the germline ends. The CDR3 contains 16 residues.

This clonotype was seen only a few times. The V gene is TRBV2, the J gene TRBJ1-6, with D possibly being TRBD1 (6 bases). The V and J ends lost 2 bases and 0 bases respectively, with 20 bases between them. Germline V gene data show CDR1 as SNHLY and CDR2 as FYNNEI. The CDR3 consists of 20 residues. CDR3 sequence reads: CASSEWGQGRISSYNSPLHF. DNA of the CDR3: TGTGCCAGCAGTGAATGGGGTCAGGGGCGCATAAGCTCCTATAATTCACCCCTCCACTTT.

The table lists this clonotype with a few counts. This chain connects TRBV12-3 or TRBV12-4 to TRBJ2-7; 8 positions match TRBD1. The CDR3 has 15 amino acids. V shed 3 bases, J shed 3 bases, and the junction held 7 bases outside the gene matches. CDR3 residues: CASSLVGQAVYEQYF. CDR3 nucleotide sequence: TGTGCCAGCAGTTTGGTGGGACAGGCAGTCTACGAGCAGTACTTC.

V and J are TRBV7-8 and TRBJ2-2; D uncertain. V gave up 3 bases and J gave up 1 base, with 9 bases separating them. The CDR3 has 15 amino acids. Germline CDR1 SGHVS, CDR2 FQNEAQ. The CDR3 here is CASSFSRVNTGELFF. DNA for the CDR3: TGTGCCAGCAGCTTTAGCAGAGTGAACACCGGGGAGCTGTTTTTT.

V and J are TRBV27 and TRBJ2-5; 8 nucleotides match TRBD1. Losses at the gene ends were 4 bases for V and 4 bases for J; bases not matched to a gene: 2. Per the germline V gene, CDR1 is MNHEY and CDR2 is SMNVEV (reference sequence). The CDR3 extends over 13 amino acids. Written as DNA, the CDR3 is TGTGCCAGCAGTTGGACAGGGAGAGAGACCCAGTACTTC. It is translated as CASSWTGRETQYF.